This T cell receptor (beta chain) emerged from a study of T cell repertoires in cytomegalovirus infection. Overall study: In public TCR beta signatures, there were indications of both CMV infection and matching HLA type.

The germline gives CDR1 LNHDA, CDR2 SQIVND (reference sequence). The CDR3 spans 13 residues. The ends were cut back, 8 bases at V and 6 bases at J, with 16 bases in the middle. General study findings and limits: CMV-specific TCR beta clonotypes restricted by HLA-C dominated the ex vivo response. Cumulative public TCR beta family frequency identified CMV carriers with the relevant HLA.

Many counts were recorded for this clonotype. No antigen is known for it. Each CDR3 protein gets one entry after TCRdb re-called the reads with MiXCR. The repertoire consists of 200,000 to 250,000 distinct CDR3 sequences, with about 20% occurring once and the leading ten covering over 15%. Sequencing used CD8+ T cells from PBMCs. This clonotype was obtained from a human donor in good health (CMV status not recorded). Some clones in this sample may be carry-over from other donors' samples. This chain connects TRBV19 to TRBJ1-1; unclear D gene. For the CDR3, the DNA is TGTGCCAGTTCAAAGGGTGGTATATCTGAAGCTTTCTTT. The encoded protein is CASSKGGISEAFF. The variable domain in full, with the rest retrieved from reference TRBV19 and TRBJ1-1, is DGGITQSPKYLFRKEGQNVTLSCEQNLNHDAMYWYRQDPGQGLRLIYYSQIVNDFQKGDIAEGYSVSREKKESFPLTVTSAQKNPTAFYLCASSKGGISEAFFGQGTRLTVV.